Shown below are 11 T cell receptor beta chains from a single sample sequenced in a study of blood T cell repertoires in COVID-19. Using immunoSEQ multiplex PCR, the repertoire was profiled, and TCRdb retains in-frame clones only, with some absent. The sample records under 250,000 clones, about 84% being singletons. Material for sequencing was PBMCs or T cells enriched from blood (not recorded which). Receptors originate from a man aged 55 to 69 who had recovered from COVID-19.

The chain is built from TRBV5-1 and TRBJ1-1; 10 nucleotides agree with TRBD1. The CDR3 sequence is 14 residues long. CDR1 is SGHRS and CDR2 is YFSETQ in the germline V gene. V trimming: 4 bases; J trimming: 4 bases; junction bases outside the gene matches: 4. In DNA, the CDR3 is TGCGCCAGCAGCGACGACAGGGGGCTCACTGAAGCTTTCTTT. Protein sequence: CASSDDRGLTEAFF.

The V call is TRBV5-5, the J call TRBJ1-1; 12 bases agree with TRBD1. With 0 bases clipped from V and 0 bases from J, the junction kept 3 bases outside the gene matches. Looked up from germline, CDR1 is SGHKS and CDR2 is YYEKEE (reference sequence). The CDR3 is 17 amino acids. CDR3 amino acids: CASSLEGQGAMNTEAFF. In DNA, the CDR3 is TGTGCCAGCAGCTTGGAGGGACAGGGGGCTATGAACACTGAAGCTTTCTTT.

The rearrangement uses TRBV9 and TRBJ2-7; 7 bases line up with TRBD2. Germline CDR1 reads SGDLS; CDR2 reads YYNGEE. CDR3 length: 15 amino acids. J gave up 4 bases and V 2 bases, and 9 bases lay outside the gene matches. This CDR3 is CASSVHPSGEYEQYF. CDR3 in DNA: TGTGCCAGCAGCGTCCATCCAAGCGGGGAATACGAGCAGTACTTC.

The gene calls are TRBV7-9 and TRBJ2-2; a possible D gene is TRBD2 (6 bases). The ends were cut back, 1 base at V and 5 bases at J, with 8 bases in the middle. Looked up from germline, CDR1 is SEHNR and CDR2 is FQNEAQ (reference sequence). The CDR3 spans 14 residues. The CDR3 nucleotides read TGTGCCAGCAGCTTAGGACTAGATACCGGGGAGCTGTTTTTT. Translation: CASSLGLDTGELFF.

The rearrangement links TRBV6-5 to TRBJ2-7; tentatively, D is TRBD1 (5 bases). The CDR3 consists of 14 residues. Germline loops: CDR1 MNHEY, CDR2 SVGAGI. V shed 6 bases and J shed 0 bases, with 12 bases lying between them. CDR3 sequence (DNA): TGTGCCAGCAGACGAGACAGCACCTCCTACGAGCAGTACTTC. Protein product: CASRRDSTSYEQYF.

In its sample, this clone was seen once. The rearrangement links TRBV6-5 to TRBJ1-3; D not resolved. CDR3 length: 11 residues. CDR1 is MNHEY, CDR2 SVGAGI, per germline. V lost 6 bases to trimming and J lost 8 bases, with 8 bases between them. CDR3 DNA sequence: TGTGCCAGCAGCAAGCAAGACACCATATATTTT. It encodes CASSKQDTIYF.

The genes are TRBV6-5 and TRBJ2-2; D might be TRBD1 (5 bases). V lost 6 bases and J lost 6, with 11 bases in between. Germline V lookup: CDR1 MNHEY, CDR2 SVGAGI. CDR3 length: 13 amino acids. CDR3 protein: CASSQQVAGELFF. CDR3 bases: TGTGCCAGCAGCCAACAGGTTGCCGGGGAGCTGTTTTTT.

The J gene is TRBJ1-1, the V gene TRBV4-1; D gene ambiguous. In germline, CDR1 is MGHRA, CDR2 YSYEKL. The CDR3 runs to 13 residues. V was trimmed by 0 bases and J by 7 bases, leaving 9 bases between them. The CDR3 reads CASSQDWQIEAFF. As DNA, the CDR3 is TGCGCCAGCAGCCAAGATTGGCAGATTGAAGCTTTCTTT.

V and J are TRBV10-3 and TRBJ1-1, with 7 bases aligning to TRBD1. The germline V gene encodes CDR1 ENHRY and CDR2 SYGVKD. This CDR3 is built from 15 residues. The trim removed 5 bases at V and 0 bases at J, leaving 6 bases unmatched. The DNA of the CDR3 is TGTGCCATCAGTAAGGGACAGCAGGTGAACACTGAAGCTTTCTTT. Amino acid sequence: CAISKGQQVNTEAFF.

The chain carries TRBV7-2 and TRBJ2-7; D might be TRBD2 (5 bases). The ends were cut back, 1 base at V and 2 bases at J, with 12 bases in the middle. The CDR3 runs to 15 residues. Germline CDR1 is SGHTA and CDR2 is FQGNSA. The CDR3 bases are TGTGCCAGCAGCTTAGGAAGAGGGTCCCCCTACGAGCAGTACTTC. This codes for CASSLGRGSPYEQYF.

The gene calls are TRBV5-1 and TRBJ1-6; TRBD1 aligns across 7 bases. This CDR3 is 14 amino acids long. V shed 4 bases, J shed 6 bases, and the junction held 4 bases outside the gene matches. Germline CDR1 is SGHRS and CDR2 is YFSETQ. CDR3 in amino acids: CASSKGQTNSPLHF. The DNA for the CDR3 is TGCGCCAGCAGCAAGGGACAGACTAATTCACCCCTCCACTTT.